This T cell receptor (beta chain) was sequenced in a study of control samples from healthy donors and cancer patients. The CDR3 is made up of 12 amino acids. From germline, CDR1 is MNHEY and CDR2 SVGEGT. V lost 6 bases and J 1 base, leaving 4 bases between the germline ends. Only in-frame clones appear in the TCRdb table, and some are missing; sequencing was by immunoSEQ multiplex PCR. This table has some 67,000 clones, about 87% appearing once. This clone has a single count. This chain uses TRBV6-2 or TRBV6-3 with TRBJ1-5; no firm D call. The source material was PBMCs. This clonotype was obtained from a woman between 45 and 65 years old with head and neck cancer. The CDR3 is CASSWSNQPQHF. CDR3 sequence (DNA): TGTGCCAGCAGCTGGAGCAATCAGCCCCAGCATTTT.